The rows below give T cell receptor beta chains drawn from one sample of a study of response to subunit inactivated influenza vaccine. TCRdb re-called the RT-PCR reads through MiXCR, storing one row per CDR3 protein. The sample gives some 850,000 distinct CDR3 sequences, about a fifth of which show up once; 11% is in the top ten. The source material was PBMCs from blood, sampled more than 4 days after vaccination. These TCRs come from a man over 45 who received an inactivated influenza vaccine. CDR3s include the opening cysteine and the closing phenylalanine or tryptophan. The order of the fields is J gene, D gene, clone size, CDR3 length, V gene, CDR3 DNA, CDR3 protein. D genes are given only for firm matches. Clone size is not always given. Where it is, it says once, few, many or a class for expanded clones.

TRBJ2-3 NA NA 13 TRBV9 TGTGCCAGCAGCGGCGATAACACAGATACGCAGTATTTT CASSGDNTDTQYF
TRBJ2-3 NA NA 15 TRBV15 TGTGCCACCAGCAGAGATCTACAGTCCACAGATACGCAGTATTTT CATSRDLQSTDTQYF
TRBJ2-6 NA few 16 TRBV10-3 TGTGCCATCAGTGAGGGTTGGGGGACTGGGGCCAACGTCCTGACTTTC CAISEGWGTGANVLTF
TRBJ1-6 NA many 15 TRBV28 TGTGCCAGCAGTCTCCTCGGGGGTCGTAATTCACCCCTCCACTTT CASSLLGGRNSPLHF
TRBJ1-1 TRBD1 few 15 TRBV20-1 TGCAGTGCTAGAGAAAACAGGGGGCTCGTTGGTGAAGCTTTCTTT CSARENRGLVGEAFF
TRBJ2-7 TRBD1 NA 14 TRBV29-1 TGCAGCGCCCTACTCCGGGACAGCCTCTACGAGCAGTACTTC CSALLRDSLYEQYF
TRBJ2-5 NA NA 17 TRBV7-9 TGTGCCAGCAGCTTAGGGGGGTCGGCTAGTCCTGGAGAGACCCAGTACTTC CASSLGGSASPGETQYF
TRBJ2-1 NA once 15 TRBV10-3 TGTGGCATCAGTGAGTCAAGTCTCTCCTACAATGAGCAGTTCTTC CGISESSLSYNEQFF
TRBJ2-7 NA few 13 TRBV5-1 TGCGCCAGCAAGCGAGACGGATCCTACGAGCAGTACTTC CASKRDGSYEQYF
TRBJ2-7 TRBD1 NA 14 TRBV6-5 TGTGCCAGCAGTTTCGACAGGGGGAACTACGAGCAGTACTTC CASSFDRGNYEQYF
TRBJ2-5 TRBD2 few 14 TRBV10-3 TGTGCCATCAGTGAGTCGAAGGCGGGGGAGGCCCAGTACTTC CAISESKAGEAQYF
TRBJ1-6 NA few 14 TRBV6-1 TGTGCCAGCAGTCCGACGGGGACAAGTTCACCCCTCCACTTT CASSPTGTSSPLHF
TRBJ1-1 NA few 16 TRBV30 TGTGCCTGGAGTGTACTTGGAGGACACGCGAACACTGAAGCTTTCTTT CAWSVLGGHANTEAFF
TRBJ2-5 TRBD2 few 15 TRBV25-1 TGTGCCAGCAGACTTACTAGCGGAGGGCAAGAGACCCAGTACTTC CASRLTSGGQETQYF
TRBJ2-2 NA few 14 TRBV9 TGTGCCAGCAGCGTAGCTCGAGGTACCGGGGAGCTGTTTTTT CASSVARGTGELFF
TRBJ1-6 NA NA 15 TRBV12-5 TGTGCTAGTGGTTTGACAGCACACCCGAATTCACCCCTCCACTTT CASGLTAHPNSPLHF
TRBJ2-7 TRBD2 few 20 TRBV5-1 TGCGCCAGCAGCTTGGCCCGGACTAGCGGGAGTTTTACTCCTTTCTACGAGCAGTACTTC CASSLARTSGSFTPFYEQYF
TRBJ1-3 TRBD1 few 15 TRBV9 TGTGCCAGCAGCGTACTTACAGGGGCTGGAAACACCATATATTTT CASSVLTGAGNTIYF
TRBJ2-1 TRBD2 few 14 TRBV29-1 TGCAGCGTAATCGGACTAGCGGACTCAACGGGGCAGTTCTTC CSVIGLADSTGQFF
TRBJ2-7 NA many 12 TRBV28 TGTGCCAGCAGTCGGAGACAGTCCGAGCAGTACTTC CASSRRQSEQYF
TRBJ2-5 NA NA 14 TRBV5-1 TGCGCCAGCAGCAGGGGGTTTGGCCAAGAGACCCAGTACTTC CASSRGFGQETQYF
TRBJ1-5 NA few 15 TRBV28 TGTGCCAGCAGTCCTACACCAGGGATCAATCAGCCCCAGCATTTT CASSPTPGINQPQHF
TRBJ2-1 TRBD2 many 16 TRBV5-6 TGTGCCAGCAGCACCGATACTAGCGGGGGATGGAATGAGCAGTTCTTC CASSTDTSGGWNEQFF
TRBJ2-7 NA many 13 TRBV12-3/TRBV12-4 TGTGCCAGCAGTGTGACAAGAGTCTACGAGCAGTACTTC CASSVTRVYEQYF
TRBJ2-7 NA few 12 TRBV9 TGTGCCAGCAGCGTTCGCCAGGGCGAGCAGTACTTC CASSVRQGEQYF
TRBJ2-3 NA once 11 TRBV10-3 TGTGCCATCAGTGAGGTGGATACGCAGTATTTT CAISEVDTQYF
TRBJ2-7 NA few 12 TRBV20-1 TGCAGTGCACAAACTCCTTCCTACGAGCAGTACTTC CSAQTPSYEQYF
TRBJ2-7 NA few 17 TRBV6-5 TGTGCCAGCAGTTACTCGGCTTTTATGGCGGCCAGGAGCGAGCAGTACTTC CASSYSAFMAARSEQYF
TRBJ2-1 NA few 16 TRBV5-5 TGTGCCAGCAGCTTAACCCGAGGGGGTACCTACAATGAGCAGTTCTTC CASSLTRGGTYNEQFF
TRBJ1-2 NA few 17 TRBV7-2 TGTGCCAGCAGCTTACGACCTCCGGGACCCAACCCCTATGGCTACACCTTC CASSLRPPGPNPYGYTF
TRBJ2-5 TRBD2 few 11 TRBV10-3 TGTGCCACACTAGCGGGAGAGACCCAGTACTTC CATLAGETQYF
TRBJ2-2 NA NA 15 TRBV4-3 TGCGCCAGCGGAACCGGGACGGGGAACACCGGGGAGCTGTTTTTT CASGTGTGNTGELFF
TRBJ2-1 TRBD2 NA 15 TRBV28 TGTGCCAGCAGTGGCTTTGGGACTAGCTACAATGAGCAGTTCTTC CASSGFGTSYNEQFF
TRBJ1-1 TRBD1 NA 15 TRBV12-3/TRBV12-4 TGTGCCAGCAGTAAAGGCTACAGGGGGGGCACTGAAGCTTTCTTT CASSKGYRGGTEAFF
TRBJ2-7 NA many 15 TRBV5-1 TGCGCCAGCAGCTTGAGCCCCGGTGACTCCTACGAGCAGTACTTC CASSLSPGDSYEQYF
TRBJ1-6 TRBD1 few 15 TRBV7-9 TGTGCCAGCAGCTTATCGGGACAGGGCCCGGACACCCTCCACTTT CASSLSGQGPDTLHF
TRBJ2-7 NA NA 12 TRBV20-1 TGCAGTGCAGAACCTAGGACTGGGGAGCAGTACTTC CSAEPRTGEQYF
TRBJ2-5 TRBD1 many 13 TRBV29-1 TGCAGCGTTGGACAGGGGGGATTAGAGACCCAGTACTTC CSVGQGGLETQYF
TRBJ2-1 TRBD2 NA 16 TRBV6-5 TGTGCCAGCAGTATACCGACTAGCGGGAGAAAGGGTGAGCAGTTCTTC CASSIPTSGRKGEQFF
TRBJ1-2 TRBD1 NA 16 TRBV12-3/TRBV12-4 TGTGCCAGCAGCCCGAACCTGGCAGGGGGATTATATGGCTACACCTTC CASSPNLAGGLYGYTF
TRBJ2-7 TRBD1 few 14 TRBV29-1 TGCAGCGTTGAAGTCGGGCAGGGGGACTACGAGCAGTACTTC CSVEVGQGDYEQYF
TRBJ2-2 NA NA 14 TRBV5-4 TGTGCCAGCAGCTTTAATGCGAACACCGGGGAGCTGTTTTTT CASSFNANTGELFF
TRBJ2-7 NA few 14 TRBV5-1 TGCGCCAGCAGCTTGGAATCAGGCCCCTACGAGCAGTACTTC CASSLESGPYEQYF
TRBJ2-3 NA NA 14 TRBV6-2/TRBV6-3 TGTGCCAGCTGTGTTGAACAGGGCGGTGGAGCGCAGTATTTT CASCVEQGGGAQYF
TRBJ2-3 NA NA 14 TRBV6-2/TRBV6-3 TGTGCCAGCAGTTACTCGACGACCCCCGATACGCAGTATTTT CASSYSTTPDTQYF
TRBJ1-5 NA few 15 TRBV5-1 TGCGCCAGCAGCTTGGGGGTTAATAGCAATCAGCCCCAGCATTTT CASSLGVNSNQPQHF
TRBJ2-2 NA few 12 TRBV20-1 TGCAGTGCTAGAGCCGACACCGGGGAGCTGTTTTTT CSARADTGELFF
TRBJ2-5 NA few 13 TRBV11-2 TGTGCCAGCAGCTTTCGGCACCAAGAGACCCAGTACTTC CASSFRHQETQYF
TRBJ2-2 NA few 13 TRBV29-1 TGCAGCGTTGAAGCGAGCTATCCCGGGGAGCTGTTTTTT CSVEASYPGELFF
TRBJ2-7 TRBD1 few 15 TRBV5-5 TGTGCCAGCAGCTTGGGATATCAACAGGGGAGAGAGCAGTACTTC CASSLGYQQGREQYF
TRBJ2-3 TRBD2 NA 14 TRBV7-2 TGTGCCAGCAGGCGGGCGGGGGGCCCAGATACGCAGTATTTT CASRRAGGPDTQYF
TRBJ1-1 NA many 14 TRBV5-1 TGCGCCAGCAGCTTGGCCGACAGAAACACTGAAGCTTTCTTT CASSLADRNTEAFF
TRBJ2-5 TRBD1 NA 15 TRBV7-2 TGTGCCAGCAGCTCCCGGACAGGGCCAGTAGAGACCCAGTACTTC CASSSRTGPVETQYF
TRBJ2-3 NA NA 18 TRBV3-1 TGTGCCAGCAGCCAGACCCTTAGCGGATACCTTAGCACAGATACGCAGTATTTT CASSQTLSGYLSTDTQYF
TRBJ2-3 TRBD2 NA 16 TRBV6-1 TGTGCCAGCAACCTAGCGGGAGTGCGTGTCACAGATACGCAGTATTTT CASNLAGVRVTDTQYF
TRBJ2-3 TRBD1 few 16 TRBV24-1 TGTGCCACCAGTGACCCAGGACAGGGGAGCACAGATACGCAGTATTTT CATSDPGQGSTDTQYF
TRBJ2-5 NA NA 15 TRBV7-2 TGTGCCAGCAGCTTAGCTGACTTGAGTCCAGAGACCCAGTACTTC CASSLADLSPETQYF
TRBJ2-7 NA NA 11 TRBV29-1 TGCAGCGTTGCGGGGACGGACGAGCAGTACTTC CSVAGTDEQYF